The sequence of this T cell receptor (beta chain) was determined in a study of T cell responses to AZD1222 COVID-19 vaccine. At the level of the study: Second-dose groups at about 4 or about 12 weeks were pooled.

Study-level findings and limits: Close to half of all spike-specific TCRs reportedly target regions of the variants that are unmutated. Mostly white British, mostly female donors; authors suggested clonal diversity may be underestimated. Repertoires were obtained only post-peak T cell response.

Worth noting for this clone: Its cognate antigen is unknown.

The CDR3 runs to 13 residues. CDR1 LNHDA and CDR2 SQIVND come from the germline V gene (reference sequence). V was pared by 10 bases and J by 6 bases, with 18 bases between. The table came from immunoSEQ multiplex PCR; TCRdb's copy has only in-frame clones and leaves some out. The sample consists of 150,000 or so clones, about 92% of them appearing once. V and J are TRBV19 and TRBJ1-1; possibly TRBD1 for D (5 bases). The clonotype was recovered from an adult in good health. The specimen comprised peripheral blood, sampled on day 0 of AZD1222 vaccination. The CDR3 DNA reads as TGTGCCACCAATCTCCCCGGGGGGGCTGAAGCTTTCTTT. Its protein is CATNLPGGAEAFF.